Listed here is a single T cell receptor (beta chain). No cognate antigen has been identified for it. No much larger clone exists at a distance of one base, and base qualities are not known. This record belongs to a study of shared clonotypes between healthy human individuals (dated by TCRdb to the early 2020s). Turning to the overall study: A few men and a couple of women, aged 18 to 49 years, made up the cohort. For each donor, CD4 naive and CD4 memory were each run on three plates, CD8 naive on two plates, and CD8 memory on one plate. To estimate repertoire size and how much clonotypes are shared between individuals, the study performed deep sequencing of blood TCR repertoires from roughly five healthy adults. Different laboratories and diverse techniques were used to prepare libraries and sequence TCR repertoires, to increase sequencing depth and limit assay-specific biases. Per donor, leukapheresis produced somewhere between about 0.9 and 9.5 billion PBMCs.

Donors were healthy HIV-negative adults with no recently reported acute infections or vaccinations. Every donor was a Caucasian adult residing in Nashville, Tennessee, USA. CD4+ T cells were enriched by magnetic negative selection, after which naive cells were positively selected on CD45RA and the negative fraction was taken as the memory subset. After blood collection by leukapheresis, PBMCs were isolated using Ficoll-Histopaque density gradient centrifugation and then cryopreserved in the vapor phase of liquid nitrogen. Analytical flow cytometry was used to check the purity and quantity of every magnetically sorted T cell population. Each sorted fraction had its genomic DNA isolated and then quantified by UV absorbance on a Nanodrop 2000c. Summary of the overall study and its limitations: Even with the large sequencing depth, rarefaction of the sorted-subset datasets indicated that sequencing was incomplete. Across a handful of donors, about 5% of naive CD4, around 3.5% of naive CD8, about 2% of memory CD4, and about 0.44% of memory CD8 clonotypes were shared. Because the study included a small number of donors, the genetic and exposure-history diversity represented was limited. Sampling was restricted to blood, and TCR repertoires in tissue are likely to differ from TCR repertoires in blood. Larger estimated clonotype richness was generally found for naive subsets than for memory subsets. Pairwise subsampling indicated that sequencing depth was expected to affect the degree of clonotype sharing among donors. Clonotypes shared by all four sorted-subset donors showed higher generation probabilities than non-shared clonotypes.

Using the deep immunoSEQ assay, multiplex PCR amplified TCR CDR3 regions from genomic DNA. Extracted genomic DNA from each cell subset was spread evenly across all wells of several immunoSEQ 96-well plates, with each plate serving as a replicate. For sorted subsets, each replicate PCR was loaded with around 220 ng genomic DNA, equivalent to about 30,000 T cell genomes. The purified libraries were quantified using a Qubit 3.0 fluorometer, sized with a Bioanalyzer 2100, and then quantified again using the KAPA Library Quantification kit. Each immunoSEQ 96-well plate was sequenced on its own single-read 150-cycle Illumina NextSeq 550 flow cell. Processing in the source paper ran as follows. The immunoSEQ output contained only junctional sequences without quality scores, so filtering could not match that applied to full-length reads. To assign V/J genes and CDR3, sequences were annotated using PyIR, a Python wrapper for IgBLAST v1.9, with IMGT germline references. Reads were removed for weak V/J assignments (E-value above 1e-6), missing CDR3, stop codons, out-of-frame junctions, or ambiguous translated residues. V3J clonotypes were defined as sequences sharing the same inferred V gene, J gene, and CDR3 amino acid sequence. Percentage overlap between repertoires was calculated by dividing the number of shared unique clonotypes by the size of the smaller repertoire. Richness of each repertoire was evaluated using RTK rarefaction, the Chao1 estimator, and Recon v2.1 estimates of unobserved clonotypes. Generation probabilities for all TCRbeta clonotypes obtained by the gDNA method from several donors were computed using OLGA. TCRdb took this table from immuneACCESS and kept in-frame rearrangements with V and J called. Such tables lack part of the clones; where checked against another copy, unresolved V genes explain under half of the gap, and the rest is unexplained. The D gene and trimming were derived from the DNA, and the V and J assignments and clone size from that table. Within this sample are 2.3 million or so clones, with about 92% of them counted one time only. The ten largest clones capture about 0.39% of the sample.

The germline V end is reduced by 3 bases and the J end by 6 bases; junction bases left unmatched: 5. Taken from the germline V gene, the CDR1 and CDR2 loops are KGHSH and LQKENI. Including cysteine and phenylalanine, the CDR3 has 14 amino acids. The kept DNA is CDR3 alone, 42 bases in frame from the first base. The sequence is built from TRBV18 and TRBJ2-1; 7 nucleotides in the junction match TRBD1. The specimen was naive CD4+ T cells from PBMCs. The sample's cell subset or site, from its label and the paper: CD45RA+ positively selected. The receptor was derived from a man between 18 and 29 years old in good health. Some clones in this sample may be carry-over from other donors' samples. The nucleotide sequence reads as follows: TGTGCCAGCTCACCCCGGACAGGTTCCAATGAGCAGTTCTTC. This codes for CASSPRTGSNEQFF.